This T cell receptor (beta chain) comes out of a study of radiotherapy plus CTLA-4 blockade in lung cancer. CDR3 length: 13 amino acids. Between the trimmed V and J ends, which lost 4 bases and 0 bases, there was a span of 7 bases. The germline V gene has CDR1 MNHNY and CDR2 SVGAGI (reference sequence). Assay: immunoSEQ multiplex PCR; the TCRdb copy retains only in-frame clones and omits some. The table lists around 45,000 clones, less than 75% of them singletons. The TCR originated in a human donor with non-small cell lung cancer who had a partial response to radiotherapy plus ipilimumab. The chain combines TRBV6-6 with TRBJ2-7; D gene ambiguous. The material sequenced was peripheral blood, taken from a patient treated with radiotherapy plus ipilimumab. The CDR3 here is CASSSVSSYEQYF. DNA of the CDR3: TGTGCCAGCAGTTCGGTGAGCTCCTACGAGCAGTACTTC.